What follows are 32 T cell receptor beta chains derived from one specimen sequenced in a study of cytomegalovirus exposure and HLA in healthy donors. Vbeta (60) and Jbeta (13) primers were used in the PCR. Generated by immunoSEQ multiplex PCR, the TCRdb table keeps only in-frame clones and is missing some. The sample consists of over 75,000 clones, approximately 78% of them appearing once. Material: PBMCs. These TCRs come from a woman aged 55-69 years in good health and CMV-seronegative.

In this sample, this clone turned up once. The J gene is TRBJ2-7, the V gene TRBV28, with D perhaps TRBD1 (5 bases). The CDR3 sequence is 15 residues long. Germline values: CDR1 MDHEN, CDR2 SYDVKM. V lost 1 base and J 0 bases, leaving 10 bases between the germline ends. The CDR3 spells CASSLFSQGSYEQYF. The CDR3 nucleotides are TGTGCCAGCAGTTTATTCAGCCAGGGCTCCTACGAGCAGTACTTC.

The chain uses TRBV6-5 and TRBJ2-7, with unresolved D. Germline CDR1 is MNHEY and CDR2 is SVGAGI. V was trimmed by 0 bases and J by 2 bases, leaving 8 bases between them. The CDR3 loop spans 14 amino acids. In nucleotides, the CDR3 is TGTGCCAGCAGTTACTCAACCGAGACCTACGAGCAGTACTTC. Protein: CASSYSTETYEQYF.

This chain uses TRBV6-1 with TRBJ2-2, with D unclear. Germline V gene data show CDR1 as MNHNS and CDR2 as SASEGT. The CDR3 has 14 amino acids. Deletions cut 2 bases from V and 6 bases from J, with 10 bases between. The CDR3 loop is CASSERLAAGELFF. In DNA form, the CDR3 reads TGTGCCAGCAGTGAAAGGCTCGCGGCCGGGGAGCTGTTTTTT.

In DNA, the CDR3 is TGCGCCAGCAGCTTGGAGACAGGGGCCTACAATGAGCAGTTCTTC. It translates to CASSLETGAYNEQFF. V usage is TRBV5-1 and J usage is TRBJ2-1; 8 nucleotides align to TRBD1. After removal of 0 bases from V and 2 bases from J, the junction contained 1 base not matched to a gene. Germline V gene sequence: CDR1 SGHRS, CDR2 YFSETQ. The CDR3 has 15 amino acids.

V usage is TRBV2 and J usage is TRBJ2-5; 12 nucleotides agree with TRBD2. Losses at the gene ends were 6 bases for V and 7 bases for J; bases not matched to a gene: 0. There are 12 residues in the CDR3. Germline V gene lookup returns CDR1 SNHLY and CDR2 FYNNEI. The CDR3 sequence is CASRTSGGTQYF. The DNA of the CDR3 is TGTGCCAGCAGGACTAGCGGGGGGACCCAGTACTTC.

The CDR3 nucleotides are TGTGCCAGCAGCCGTGCCCCCCCGGGTTTCGCTAACTATGGCTACACCTTC. Protein sequence: CASSRAPPGFANYGYTF. The chain is built from TRBV27 and TRBJ1-2; D is unresolved. Per germline, CDR1 MNHEY and CDR2 SMNVEV (reference sequence). V lost 6 bases and J 0 bases, leaving 20 bases between the germline ends. CDR3 length: 17 amino acids.

This clone was found once. The rearrangement links TRBV25-1 to TRBJ2-1, with TRBD1 matching 10 bases. Germline lookup yields CDR1 MGHDK and CDR2 SYGVNS. V lost 4 bases to trimming and J lost 0 bases; unmatched junction nucleotides: 3. This CDR3 contains 16 residues. CDR3 region: CASSVGQGVSYNEQFF. DNA of the CDR3: TGTGCCAGCAGTGTAGGACAGGGGGTCTCCTACAATGAGCAGTTCTTC.

The rearrangement links TRBV12-5 to TRBJ2-7, with 12 bases that match TRBD1. CDR1 is LGHNT, CDR2 FRNRAP, per germline. There are 15 residues in the CDR3. J was trimmed by 6 bases and V by 5 bases; bases with no gene match: 8. The DNA of the CDR3 is TGTGCTAGTGGTGTTGGGGGACAGGGGGCTCGCGAGCAGTACTTC. Amino acids: CASGVGGQGAREQYF. Looking up the rest from reference TRBV12-5 and TRBJ2-7 gives the full variable domain: DARVTQTPRHKVTEMGQEVTMRCQPILGHNTVFWYRQTMMQGLELLAYFRNRAPLDDSGMPKDRFSAEMPDATLATLKIQPSEPRDSAVYFCASGVGGQGAREQYFGPGTRLTVT.

The chain uses TRBV19 and TRBJ1-3; D gene ambiguous. The CDR3 is 13 amino acids. Germline CDR1 and CDR2: LNHDA and SQIVND (reference sequence). The ends were cut back, 4 bases at V and 4 bases at J, with 8 bases in the middle. The CDR3 DNA is TGTGCCAGTAGTACGCTACAGGGAAACACCATATATTTT. It yields the protein CASSTLQGNTIYF.

The chain joins TRBV4-3 to TRBJ1-2; D is uncertain. Trimming left V 1 base short and J 6 bases short, with 15 bases between. The CDR3 extends over 15 amino acids. Germline V gene lookup returns CDR1 LGHNA and CDR2 YSLEER. The CDR3 reads CASSQVFQILHGYTF. In DNA form, the CDR3 reads TGCGCCAGCAGCCAAGTTTTCCAGATTCTGCATGGCTACACCTTC.

Here the CDR3 reads CASSMGRDEQYF. In DNA, the CDR3 is TGTGCCAGCAGCATGGGCAGGGACGAGCAGTACTTC. The chain links TRBV11-2 to TRBJ2-7; weak D call: TRBD1 (5 bases). Germline V CDR1 and CDR2: SGHAT, FQNNGV. The CDR3 loop spans 12 amino acids. Trimming removed 5 bases from V and 5 bases from J, with 10 bases in between.

CDR3 sequence reads: CASSTTSGGDNNEQFF. In DNA, the CDR3 is TGTGCCAGCAGCACCACTAGCGGGGGGGACAACAATGAGCAGTTCTTC. J is TRBJ2-1 and V is TRBV7-9; 13 bases fit TRBD2. Per the germline V gene, CDR1 is SEHNR and CDR2 is FQNEAQ (reference sequence). J lost 5 bases, V lost 5 bases, and 6 bases had no gene match. The CDR3 runs to 16 residues.

The rearrangement links TRBV7-2 to TRBJ1-2, with D maybe TRBD1 (5 bases). V was pared by 5 bases and J by 4 bases, with 14 bases between. The CDR3 sequence is 14 residues long. Germline lookup yields CDR1 SGHTA and CDR2 FQGNSA. CDR3 region: CASSPSGAGYGYTF. The CDR3 DNA is TGTGCCAGCAGCCCCAGTGGGGCCGGCTATGGCTACACCTTC.

The J gene is TRBJ1-1, the V gene TRBV2; 9 nucleotides line up with TRBD1. After removal of 6 bases from V and 2 bases from J, the junction contained 7 bases not matched to a gene. In germline, CDR1 is SNHLY, CDR2 FYNNEI. The CDR3 covers 15 residues. The CDR3 protein is CASSIMTGGNTEAFF. CDR3 in DNA: TGTGCCAGCAGCATTATGACAGGGGGTAACACTGAAGCTTTCTTT.

This clone is a singleton in its sample. The chain couples TRBV15 to TRBJ2-1; 8 bases are shared with TRBD2. Per germline, CDR1 LNHNV and CDR2 YYDKDF (reference sequence). Trimming cost V 5 bases and J 1 base; bases outside gene matches: 7. The CDR3 consists of 16 residues. The CDR3 DNA sequence: TGTGCCACCAGCTCCCGGACTAGCTGGTCCTACAATGAGCAGTTCTTC. Its protein is CATSSRTSWSYNEQFF.

The chain is built from TRBV11-2 and TRBJ1-2; 9 nucleotides agree with TRBD1. In germline, CDR1 is SGHAT, CDR2 FQNNGV. The CDR3 runs to 16 residues. Trimming took 5 bases from V and 3 from J; bases not matched to a gene: 10. CDR3 region: CASSQRDRVDDYGYTF. The DNA for the CDR3 is TGTGCCAGCAGCCAACGGGACAGGGTGGACGACTATGGCTACACCTTC.

This clone has just a few counts. As DNA, the CDR3 is TGTGCCAGCGTGTCAGCCGCGGGTTACGAGCAGTACTTC. It yields the protein CASVSAAGYEQYF. The chain couples TRBV6-5 to TRBJ2-7; D is possibly TRBD2 (5 bases). Per the germline V gene, CDR1 is MNHEY and CDR2 is SVGAGI. V was cut by 8 bases and J by 4 bases, with 15 bases left in between. This CDR3 is built from 13 residues.

The rearrangement links TRBV27 to TRBJ2-1, with D uncertain. The germline V and J ends were trimmed by 2 bases and 0 bases, with 8 bases remaining between them. There are 15 residues in the CDR3. Germline values: CDR1 MNHEY, CDR2 SMNVEV (reference sequence). CDR3 region: CASSLGPYSYNEQFF. Here the CDR3 DNA reads TGTGCCAGCAGTTTAGGGCCTTACTCCTACAATGAGCAGTTCTTC.

The J gene is TRBJ1-1, the V gene TRBV6-5; 7 nucleotides line up with TRBD1. The CDR3 has 13 amino acids. V lost 6 bases to trimming and J lost 6 bases; unmatched junction nucleotides: 7. Germline lookup yields CDR1 MNHEY and CDR2 SVGAGI. The CDR3 region is CASRVQGTPEAFF. DNA for the CDR3: TGTGCCAGCAGAGTACAGGGGACGCCTGAAGCTTTCTTT.

V and J are TRBV7-2 and TRBJ1-5; D not certain. Germline V lookup: CDR1 SGHTA, CDR2 FQGNSA. The CDR3 is made up of 16 amino acids. V was shortened by 0 bases and J by 0 bases, with 9 bases between the two germline ends. The CDR3: CASSLAWEDSNQPQHF. The CDR3 bases are TGTGCCAGCAGCTTAGCGTGGGAGGATAGCAATCAGCCCCAGCATTTT.

The chain has TRBV18 and TRBJ2-7; 7 bases fit TRBD1. The CDR3 consists of 16 residues. CDR1 and CDR2 (germline): KGHSH, LQKENI. V lost 2 bases to trimming and J lost 1 base; unmatched junction nucleotides: 8. CDR3 sequence: CASSPSPKTGSYEQYF. The CDR3 coding sequence is TGTGCCAGCTCACCATCCCCGAAGACAGGGTCCTACGAGCAGTACTTC.

This clone was observed a few times. V and J are TRBV29-1 and TRBJ1-1; D remains unclear. Trimming removed 0 bases from V and 4 bases from J, with 9 bases in between. The germline V gene has CDR1 SQVTM and CDR2 ANQGSEA. CDR3 size: 13 residues. The CDR3 protein is CSVEEVEGTEAFF. The CDR3 DNA follows: TGCAGCGTTGAAGAGGTCGAGGGCACTGAAGCTTTCTTT.

The V and J genes are TRBV18 and TRBJ1-2, with D maybe TRBD1 (6 bases). Between the trimmed V and J ends, which lost 6 bases and 0 bases, there was a span of 14 bases. The CDR3 has 15 amino acids. Germline V gene lookup returns CDR1 KGHSH and CDR2 LQKENI. The CDR3 DNA reads TGTGCCAGCTCCCAAAGACAGGAACCTAACTATGGCTACACCTTC. It encodes CASSQRQEPNYGYTF.

This clone was seen a single time. V usage is TRBV13 and J usage is TRBJ2-6; tentatively, D is TRBD2 (6 bases). The CDR3 runs 17 residues. The V gene lost 5 bases and the J gene lost 0 bases, with 14 bases spanning the gap. CDR1 is PRHDT, CDR2 FYEKMQ, per germline (reference sequence). CDR3 amino acids: CASSPPGVYSGANVLTF. The CDR3 bases are TGTGCCAGCAGCCCCCCGGGGGTCTACTCTGGGGCCAACGTCCTGACTTTC.

The CDR3 DNA is TGCAGCGTTGGAGCCGGGACATCCACTGAAGCTTTCTTT. This translates into CSVGAGTSTEAFF. The chain uses TRBV29-1 and TRBJ1-1; possible D gene TRBD1, 6 bases. The CDR3 is 13 residues long. The germline V gene encodes CDR1 SQVTM and CDR2 ANQGSEA. The V end was cut by 4 bases, the J end by 4 bases, with 13 bases between.

V and J are TRBV5-4 and TRBJ2-1; 10 bases are shared with TRBD1. Germline V gives CDR1 SGHNT, CDR2 YYREEE (reference sequence). The V and J ends lost 4 bases and 5 bases, in that order; junction bases with no gene match: 6. The CDR3 has 15 residues. In DNA, the CDR3 is TGTGCCAGCAGCCTGGGACAGGGGTACGACAATGAGCAGTTCTTC. It is translated as CASSLGQGYDNEQFF.

The V and J genes are TRBV6-5 and TRBJ2-1; 8 nucleotides line up with TRBD2. The CDR3 runs 15 residues. Trimming took 0 bases from V and 15 from J; bases not matched to a gene: 13. CDR1 is MNHEY and CDR2 is SVGAGI in the germline V gene. The CDR3 DNA reads as TGTGCCAGCAGTTACTCGACGAGGAGATACGGGACTAGGTTCTTC. Residues: CASSYSTRRYGTRFF.

The V gene is TRBV6-5, the J gene TRBJ1-1, with D possibly being TRBD1 (6 bases). Trimming cost V 0 bases and J 4 bases, with 12 bases left between them. Looked up from germline, CDR1 is MNHEY and CDR2 is SVGAGI. The CDR3 has 15 residues. The CDR3 sequence is CASSYSTGGSTEAFF. Written as DNA, the CDR3 is TGTGCCAGCAGTTACTCGACAGGAGGCAGCACTGAAGCTTTCTTT.

This clone came up a few times. The chain has TRBV7-9 and TRBJ2-5; tentatively, D is TRBD1 (5 bases). The V and J ends lost 1 base and 1 base respectively, with 7 bases between them. Germline CDR1 and CDR2: SEHNR and FQNEAQ (reference sequence). This CDR3 spans 14 amino acids. The chain's CDR3 is CASSLETAQETQYF. The DNA for the CDR3 is TGTGCCAGCAGCTTAGAGACAGCCCAAGAGACCCAGTACTTC.

The chain's CDR3 is CASSATPGTSGVPDTQYF. CDR3 DNA: TGTGCCAGCAGTGCAACCCCCGGGACTAGCGGGGTCCCAGATACGCAGTATTTT. The chain is built from TRBV6-1 and TRBJ2-3, with 13 bases matching TRBD2. V was clipped by 4 bases and J by 4 bases; unmatched bases: 11. The V gene's germline CDR1 is MNHNS and CDR2 SASEGT. The CDR3 is made up of 18 amino acids.

The table lists this clone with a few counts. V usage is TRBV28 and J usage is TRBJ2-2; D is perhaps TRBD1 (6 bases). The CDR3 totals 16 residues. Germline CDR1 and CDR2: MDHEN and SYDVKM. The germline V and J ends were trimmed by 6 bases and 4 bases, with 18 bases remaining between them. Here the CDR3 reads CASSPPRDTLTGELFF. As DNA, the CDR3 is TGTGCCAGCAGCCCCCCCCGGGACACCCTCACCGGGGAGCTGTTTTTT. Drawing the rest from reference TRBV28 and TRBJ2-2, the complete variable domain is DVKVTQSSRYLVKRTGEKVFLECVQDMDHENMFWYRQDPGLGLRLIYFSYDVKMKEKGDIPEGYSVSREKKERFSLILESASTNQTSMYLCASSPPRDTLTGELFFGEGSRLTVL.

The chain recombines TRBV28 with TRBJ1-3; TRBD1 is a possible D gene (6 bases). The V end was cut by 4 bases, the J end by 2 bases, with 6 bases between. There are 13 residues in the CDR3. Germline V CDR1 and CDR2: MDHEN, SYDVKM. The DNA for the CDR3 is TGTGCCAGCAGTTCAGGGGCTGGAAACACCATATATTTT. Residues: CASSSGAGNTIYF.